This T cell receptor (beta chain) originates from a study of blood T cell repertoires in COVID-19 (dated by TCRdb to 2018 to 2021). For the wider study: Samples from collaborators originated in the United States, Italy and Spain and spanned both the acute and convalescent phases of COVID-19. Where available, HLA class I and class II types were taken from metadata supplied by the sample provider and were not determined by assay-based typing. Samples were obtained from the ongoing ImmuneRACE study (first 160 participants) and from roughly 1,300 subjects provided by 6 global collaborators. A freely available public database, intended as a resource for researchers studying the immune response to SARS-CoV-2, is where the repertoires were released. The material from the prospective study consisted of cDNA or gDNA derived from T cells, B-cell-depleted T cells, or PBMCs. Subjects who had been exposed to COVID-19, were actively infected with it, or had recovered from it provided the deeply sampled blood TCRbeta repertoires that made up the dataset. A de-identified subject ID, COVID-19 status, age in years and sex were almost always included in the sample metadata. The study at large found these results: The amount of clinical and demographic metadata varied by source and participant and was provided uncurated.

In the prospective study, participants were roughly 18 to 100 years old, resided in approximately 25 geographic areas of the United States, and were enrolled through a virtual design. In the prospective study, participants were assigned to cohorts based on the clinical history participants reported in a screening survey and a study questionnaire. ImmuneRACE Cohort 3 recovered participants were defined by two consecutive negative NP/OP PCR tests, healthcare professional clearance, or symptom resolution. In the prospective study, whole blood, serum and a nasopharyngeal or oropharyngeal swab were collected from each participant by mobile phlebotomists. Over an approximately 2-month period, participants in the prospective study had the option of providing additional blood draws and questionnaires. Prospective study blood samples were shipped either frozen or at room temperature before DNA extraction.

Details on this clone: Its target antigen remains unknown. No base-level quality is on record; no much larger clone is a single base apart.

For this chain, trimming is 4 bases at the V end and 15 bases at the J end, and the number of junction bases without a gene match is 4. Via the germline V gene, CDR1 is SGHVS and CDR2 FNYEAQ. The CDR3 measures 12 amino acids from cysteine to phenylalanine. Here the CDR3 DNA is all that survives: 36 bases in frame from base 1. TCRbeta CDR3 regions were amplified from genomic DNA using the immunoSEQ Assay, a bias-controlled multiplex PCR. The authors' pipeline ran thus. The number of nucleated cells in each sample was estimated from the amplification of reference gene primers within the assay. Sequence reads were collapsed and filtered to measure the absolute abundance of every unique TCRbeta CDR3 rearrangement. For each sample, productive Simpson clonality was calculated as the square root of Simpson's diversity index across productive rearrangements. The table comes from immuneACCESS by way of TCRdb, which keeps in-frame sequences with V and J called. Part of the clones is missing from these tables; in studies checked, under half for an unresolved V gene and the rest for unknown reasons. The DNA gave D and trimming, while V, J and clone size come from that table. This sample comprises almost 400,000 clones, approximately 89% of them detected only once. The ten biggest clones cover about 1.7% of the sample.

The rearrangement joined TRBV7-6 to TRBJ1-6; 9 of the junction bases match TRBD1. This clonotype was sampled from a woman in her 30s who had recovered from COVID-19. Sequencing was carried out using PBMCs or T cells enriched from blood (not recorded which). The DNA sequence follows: TGTGCCAGCAGCTCGGACAGGGGCCACCTCCACTTT. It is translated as CASSSDRGHLHF.